This T cell receptor beta chain is drawn from a study of technical replicates of blood from a few donors. The CDR3 covers 13 residues. J gave up 7 bases and V 4 bases, and 3 bases lay outside the gene matches. Germline V gene sequence: CDR1 SGHDN, CDR2 FVKESK. Some clones are missing from TCRdb's copy, which holds only in-frame ones; the method was immunoSEQ multiplex PCR. The table shows 75,000 to 85,000 clones, with 75% to 85% occurring only once. This chain connects TRBV14 to TRBJ1-5; 8 bases line up with TRBD1. This clonotype originated in a human donor in good health. Some clones in this sample may be carry-over from other donors' samples. Material: PBMCs. The CDR3 sequence is CASSRDRFQPQHF. Here the CDR3 DNA reads TGTGCCAGCAGCCGGGACAGGTTCCAGCCCCAGCATTTT.